This T cell receptor beta chain was sequenced during a study of Ad26.COV2.S vaccination and SARS-CoV-2 variants. For the study at large: The study gave Ad26.COV2.S intramuscularly, once or twice 56 days apart.

Treatment: roughly 20 received Ad26.COV2.S at low or high dose, single or two shots; roughly 5 received placebo; per-sample allocation not given. Material that was analyzed had been drawn on day 63 after the first vaccine or placebo injection. For this clone: Its antigen remains unidentified.

Broader study findings: The TCR breadth and depth analyses may have produced an underestimate of total T cell responses. The placebo group had lower spike-specific TCR breadth than the vaccine recipients did. With respect to non-spike TCR breadth, vaccine and placebo recipients were similar.

V was shortened by 2 bases and J by 8 bases, with 12 bases between the two germline ends. Germline CDR1 LGHDT, CDR2 YNNKEL (reference sequence). The CDR3 is 14 amino acids. Generated by immunoSEQ multiplex PCR, the TCRdb table keeps only in-frame clones and is missing some. Here the sample spans around 400,000 clones, around four fifths being singletons. This material consisted of peripheral blood, taken in a trial of Ad26.COV2.S vaccine versus placebo. The TCR comes from a person between 18 and 65 years old who received the Ad26.COV2.S COVID-19 vaccine or a placebo. This chain joins TRBV3-1 (or the pseudogene TRBV3-2) and TRBJ1-4, with D tentatively TRBD1 (5 bases). This CDR3 reads CASSQKGAGEKLFF. The CDR3, as DNA: TGTGCCAGCAGCCAAAAAGGGGCGGGGGAAAAACTGTTTTTT.